Below, 27 T cell receptor beta chains from the same sample are listed, as sequenced in a study of shared clonotypes between healthy human individuals. Repertoires were generated with immunoSEQ multiplex PCR, while TCRdb's copy carries only in-frame clones and drops some. Among about 2 million clones, 95% were seen once, and the ten largest hold 0.13%. The sample taken for sequencing was naive CD4+ T cells sorted from blood. Documented subset: CD45RA+ positively selected. Receptor source: a man younger than 35 in good health.

V and J are TRBV5-1 and TRBJ1-1; D gene unclear. The ends were cut back, 4 bases at V and 3 bases at J, with 10 bases in the middle. The CDR3 has 13 residues. Germline loops: CDR1 SGHRS, CDR2 YFSETQ. CDR3 sequence (DNA): TGCGCCAGCAGCCCCATTCCTGACACTGAAGCTTTCTTT. Protein sequence: CASSPIPDTEAFF.

This chain links TRBV30 with TRBJ1-1; 10 bases align to TRBD1. Germline V lookup: CDR1 GTSNPN, CDR2 SVGIG (reference sequence). There are 18 residues in the CDR3. Trimming took 4 bases from V and 0 from J; bases not matched to a gene: 14. The CDR3 region has the DNA TGTGCCTGGACCGGGACAGGGGCATTCCATGGCATGAACACTGAAGCTTTCTTT. Translating it yields CAWTGTGAFHGMNTEAFF.

The CDR3 sequence is CASSRTSSYYGYTF. The CDR3 bases are TGTGCCAGCAGTCGGACCTCCTCCTACTATGGCTACACCTTC. The rearrangement uses TRBV6-6 and TRBJ1-2; the D is unclear. V was clipped by 5 bases and J by 3 bases, with 13 bases between them. Germline V CDR1 and CDR2: MNHNY, SVGAGI (reference sequence). This CDR3 spans 14 amino acids.

The rearrangement uses TRBV14 and TRBJ2-1; a possible D gene is TRBD2 (5 bases). CDR1 and CDR2 (germline): SGHDN, FVKESK. This CDR3 comprises 15 residues. The ends were cut back, 1 base at V and 6 bases at J, with 13 bases in the middle. CDR3 sequence reads: CASSQAIKRSNEQFF. The CDR3 DNA follows: TGTGCCAGCAGCCAAGCCATCAAGCGGAGCAATGAGCAGTTCTTC.

V and J are TRBV9 and TRBJ2-3, with 7 bases lining up with TRBD2. Trimming removed 6 bases from V and 1 base from J; junction bases left unmatched: 11. The germline gives CDR1 SGDLS, CDR2 YYNGEE. CDR3 size: 16 residues. CDR3: CASTSGEGFRTDTQYF. The DNA for the CDR3 is TGTGCCAGCACAAGTGGGGAGGGGTTTCGCACAGATACGCAGTATTTT.

This chain joins TRBV7-2 and TRBJ1-2; no reliable D call. The CDR3 runs 13 residues. Trimming cost V 5 bases and J 0 bases, with 7 bases left between them. From germline, CDR1 is SGHTA and CDR2 FQGNSA. The CDR3 coding sequence is TGTGCCAGCAGCGGTGATCCTAACTATGGCTACACCTTC. Encoded protein: CASSGDPNYGYTF.

V gene TRBV28 combines with J gene TRBJ1-5; maybe TRBD1 (5 bases). Germline values: CDR1 MDHEN, CDR2 SYDVKM. There are 14 residues in the CDR3. Between the trimmed V and J ends, which lost 2 bases and 6 bases, there was a span of 11 bases. The CDR3 is CASSLGRARQPQHF. CDR3 DNA: TGTGCCAGCAGTTTAGGCAGGGCCCGTCAGCCCCAGCATTTT.

V usage is TRBV29-1 and J usage is TRBJ1-1; tentatively, D is TRBD1 (6 bases). V was trimmed by 5 bases and J by 1 base, leaving 11 bases between them. Germline V CDR1 and CDR2: SQVTM, ANQGSEA. CDR3 size: 13 residues. The DNA for the CDR3 is TGCAGCGTTATCCCGGGACAGAACACTGAAGCTTTCTTT. Translating it yields CSVIPGQNTEAFF.

The J gene is TRBJ2-5, the V gene TRBV29-1; 7 bases align to TRBD2. After removal of 6 bases from V and 5 bases from J, the junction contained 9 bases not matched to a gene. CDR1 is SQVTM and CDR2 is ANQGSEA in the germline V gene. CDR3 size: 13 residues. CDR3 sequence (DNA): TGCAGCGTCAACCTGGACGGGGGGGAGACCCAGTACTTC. Protein product: CSVNLDGGETQYF.

The CDR3 DNA reads TGCGCCAGCAGTCCCGGCCGGGATAATGAAAAACTGTTTTTT. Its translation: CASSPGRDNEKLFF. The gene calls are TRBV5-1 and TRBJ1-4; D remains ambiguous. V was pared by 5 bases and J by 4 bases, with 12 bases between. This CDR3 comprises 14 residues. CDR1 SGHRS and CDR2 YFSETQ come from the germline V gene.

The chain combines TRBV13 with TRBJ2-6; 9 bases map to TRBD1. The junction had 2 bases not matched to a gene; V was cut back by 6 bases and J by 2 bases. Germline V gene lookup returns CDR1 PRHDT and CDR2 FYEKMQ (reference sequence). The CDR3 extends over 15 amino acids. CDR3 in amino acids: CASRRQGAGANVLTF. The DNA for the CDR3 is TGTGCCAGCAGGCGACAGGGGGCTGGGGCCAACGTCCTGACTTTC.

The chain recombines TRBV4-3 with TRBJ2-6, with D unclear. CDR1 LGHNA and CDR2 YSLEER come from the germline V gene. The CDR3 loop spans 17 amino acids. V was pared by 0 bases and J by 0 bases, with 9 bases between. The CDR3 sequence is CASSQDSLVSGANVLTF. In DNA form, the CDR3 reads TGCGCCAGCAGCCAAGATTCCCTGGTCTCTGGGGCCAACGTCCTGACTTTC.

CDR3 sequence (DNA): TGTGCCTGGAGCGGGGGGTTGGCGGGGGATACGCAGTATTTT. Protein product: CAWSGGLAGDTQYF. The V gene is TRBV30, the J gene TRBJ2-3; 7 nucleotides match TRBD2. Trimming removed 3 bases from V and 6 bases from J; junction bases left unmatched: 9. Germline V CDR1 and CDR2: GTSNPN, SVGIG (reference sequence). This CDR3 has 14 residues.

The genes are TRBV28 and TRBJ1-6; 8 nucleotides line up with TRBD1. Trimming at V came to 2 bases and at J to 11 bases, leaving 2 bases not matched to a gene. This CDR3 has 13 residues. CDR1 and CDR2 from the germline V gene are MDHEN and SYDVKM. The CDR3 DNA sequence: TGTGCCAGCAGTTTAGGACAGGGCGCACCCCTCCACTTT. Translation: CASSLGQGAPLHF.

This chain connects TRBV7-2 to TRBJ1-1; 8 positions match TRBD1. Trimming took 2 bases from V and 4 from J; bases not matched to a gene: 3. The germline V gene encodes CDR1 SGHTA and CDR2 FQGNSA. The CDR3 spans 14 residues. The CDR3 loop reads CASSLQGAVTEAFF. In nucleotides, the CDR3 is TGTGCCAGCAGCTTACAGGGGGCCGTCACTGAAGCTTTCTTT.

This clone has more than one count but fewer than ten. This chain links TRBV10-1 with TRBJ1-6, with D possibly being TRBD1 (5 bases). Germline values: CDR1 WNHNN, CDR2 SYGVQD (reference sequence). With 2 bases removed from V and 7 bases from J, the gap between germline ends came to 9 bases. The CDR3 is 14 residues long. The CDR3 DNA follows: TGCGCCAGCAGTGAGGGGGGAAGGAATTCACCCCTCCACTTT. This gives the protein CASSEGGRNSPLHF.

The gene calls are TRBV2 and TRBJ1-5; 8 bases agree with TRBD1. CDR1 and CDR2 from the germline V gene are SNHLY and FYNNEI. V dropped 6 bases and J dropped 2; count of bases not matched to a gene: 6. CDR3 length: 15 residues. CDR3 coding DNA: TGTGCCAGCAGGTCGTGGGGACAGGGCAATCAGCCCCAGCATTTT. This codes for CASRSWGQGNQPQHF.

This chain links TRBV5-1 with TRBJ2-7; a possible D gene is TRBD1 (5 bases). Germline V CDR1 and CDR2: SGHRS, YFSETQ. The CDR3 has 15 residues. Trimming stripped 5 bases from V and 2 bases from J, with 17 bases between. CDR3 region: CASRDLRQQTYEQYF. Written as DNA, the CDR3 is TGCGCCAGCAGAGATTTACGACAGCAAACCTACGAGCAGTACTTC.

V is TRBV11-1 and J is TRBJ2-7, with D perhaps assigned TRBD1 or TRBD2 (5 bases each). From germline, CDR1 is SGHAT and CDR2 FQDESV (reference sequence). V gave up 6 bases and J gave up 2 bases, with 14 bases separating them. This CDR3 is 14 amino acids long. As DNA, the CDR3 is TGTGCCAGCAGGACCCGGGACGGGACCTACGAGCAGTACTTC. It translates to CASRTRDGTYEQYF.

The chain couples TRBV7-2 to TRBJ2-7, with 8 bases identical to TRBD2. The ends lost 3 bases at V and 4 bases at J; junction bases unmatched: 8. Germline-derived CDR1 and CDR2 are SGHTA and FQGNSA. This CDR3 spans 15 amino acids. The CDR3 sequence is CASSFQAGVWYEQYF. The CDR3 DNA is TGTGCCAGCAGCTTCCAAGCGGGAGTTTGGTACGAGCAGTACTTC.

This chain uses TRBV9 with TRBJ2-1; 13 bases fit TRBD2. Per the germline V gene, CDR1 is SGDLS and CDR2 is YYNGEE. The CDR3 runs to 16 residues. V shed 3 bases, J shed 8 bases, and the junction held 8 bases outside the gene matches. The CDR3 sequence: CASSAQTSGRYDEQFF. DNA for the CDR3: TGTGCCAGCAGCGCCCAGACTAGCGGGAGGTACGATGAGCAGTTCTTC.

The rearrangement links TRBV29-1 to TRBJ2-1; TRBD2 aligns across 15 bases. The germline gives CDR1 SQVTM, CDR2 ANQGSEA. CDR3 length: 13 residues. CDR3 protein: CSGTSGRRDEQFF. The DNA of the CDR3 is TGCAGTGGGACTAGCGGGAGGAGGGATGAGCAGTTCTTC.

The rearrangement uses TRBV6-5 and TRBJ2-7; D possibly matches TRBD1 or TRBD2 (5 bases each). The germline V gene has CDR1 MNHEY and CDR2 SVGAGI. This CDR3 contains 14 residues. Trimming left V 8 bases short and J 2 bases short, with 16 bases between. The CDR3 protein is CASRGAVKTYEQYF. DNA of the CDR3: TGTGCCAGCCGAGGGGCAGTGAAGACCTACGAGCAGTACTTC.

The chain uses TRBV5-1 and TRBJ1-1, with D hard to call. Germline-derived CDR1 and CDR2 are SGHRS and YFSETQ. The CDR3 runs to 16 residues. Trimming pared 0 bases from V and 1 base from J, leaving 13 bases between. In DNA form, the CDR3 reads TGCGCCAGCAGCTTGGAAGGGTCCCTACAGAACACTGAAGCTTTCTTT. It is translated as CASSLEGSLQNTEAFF.

The chain is built from TRBV30 and TRBJ1-1; the match to TRBD1 covers 7 bases. Germline assignment: CDR1 GTSNPN and CDR2 SVGIG (reference sequence). The CDR3 consists of 16 residues. The V and J ends lost 1 base and 3 bases, in that order; junction bases with no gene match: 11. Here the CDR3 reads CAWSDTTGWFDTEAFF. In nucleotides, the CDR3 is TGTGCCTGGAGTGATACGACAGGGTGGTTCGACACTGAAGCTTTCTTT.

The CDR3 loop reads CASSSPTGESSPLHF. As DNA, the CDR3 is TGTGCCAGCAGTAGCCCGACAGGGGAGAGTTCACCCCTCCACTTT. V gene TRBV25-1 combines with J gene TRBJ1-6; the match to TRBD1 covers 8 bases. This CDR3 has 15 amino acids. V lost 5 bases and J lost 9; bases outside the gene matches: 9. Looked up from germline, CDR1 is MGHDK and CDR2 is SYGVNS.

The chain couples TRBV19 to TRBJ2-7; a possible D gene is TRBD2 (5 bases). CDR3 length equals 11 residues. Germline V CDR1 and CDR2: LNHDA, SQIVND (reference sequence). V gave up 8 bases and J gave up 1 base, with 6 bases separating them. CDR3 DNA sequence: TGTGCCAGTGGAGGTTCCTACGAGCAGTACTTC. It is translated as CASGGSYEQYF.